The T cell receptor beta chain under discussion was sequenced for a study of shared clonotypes between healthy human individuals. The CDR3 runs to 15 residues. Trimming pared 0 bases from V and 2 bases from J, leaving 12 bases between. The V gene's germline CDR1 is SGDLS and CDR2 YYNGEE. TCRdb keeps only in-frame clones here, not all; method: immunoSEQ multiplex PCR. The sample carries more than 900,000 clones, around three quarters recorded once. The specimen was memory CD4+ T cells from PBMCs. Sample subset: CD45RA-negative fraction. The rearrangement uses TRBV9 and TRBJ2-7; D is possibly TRBD1 (5 bases). This receptor was identified in a man younger than 35 in good health. Some clones in this sample may be carry-over from other donors' samples. CDR3 sequence reads: CASSVEVGATYEQYF. DNA for the CDR3: TGTGCCAGCAGCGTAGAGGTAGGGGCGACCTACGAGCAGTACTTC.